This record covers a single T cell receptor (beta chain). The antigen is undetermined. The data derive from a study of breast tumors, draining lymph nodes, adjacent tissues. Regarding the study as a whole: That most tumor T cells come from lymph nodes remained unproven. Tumors had less TCR diversity than lymph nodes, more than nontumor tissue. Tumor and nontumor repertoires were significantly more similar in luminal-like than in basal-like breast cancer. Most tumor T cells seemingly derive from lymph node, then expand in tumor.

TCRdb re-called the multiplex PCR reads through MiXCR, storing one row per CDR3 protein. The sample has 30,000 to 40,000 distinct CDR3 sequences; roughly 36% are singletons. CDR3 length: 16 amino acids. Germline CDR1 and CDR2: MDHEN and SYDVKM. The ends lost 7 bases at V and 4 bases at J; junction bases unmatched: 12. This chain uses TRBV28 with TRBJ2-4, with 8 positions matching TRBD2. Sequencing input: breast tumor tissue. The sequence was obtained from a female donor with breast cancer. Some clones in this sample may be carry-over from other donors' samples. As DNA, the CDR3 is TGTGCCAGCACGGGGATCTATAGCGGGGTTAAAAACATTCAGTACTTC. This translates into CASTGIYSGVKNIQYF.